This T cell receptor beta chain was sequenced for a study of neurological immune-mediated disorders. Study-wide points: Across subjects, expanded clones had no CDR3 amino acid sequences in common, pointing to private repertoires in all groups.

In TCRdb, the 5' RACE reads were re-called with MiXCR into one record per CDR3 protein. Of 64,000 or so distinct CDR3 sequences listed, around 9.6% are singletons. This clonotype came up many times. Its antigen is unidentified. The germline V gene has CDR1 MDHEN and CDR2 SYDVKM. The CDR3 spans 13 residues. Trimming left V 4 bases short and J 6 bases short, with 12 bases between. As to time point: longitudinal time-point 1 (baseline). The chain recombines TRBV28 with TRBJ1-1; possible D gene TRBD1, 5 bases. The sequence derives from a man in his thirties or forties in good health. The material sequenced was PBMCs. This chain's CDR3 is CASSSRVAPEAFF. Written as DNA, the CDR3 is TGTGCCAGCAGTTCCAGGGTCGCCCCTGAAGCTTTCTTT. Based on the CDR3 plus reference TRBV28 and TRBJ1-1, the full variable domain is DVKVTQSSRYLVKRTGEKVFLECVQDMDHENMFWYRQDPGLGLRLIYFSYDVKMKEKGDIPEGYSVSREKKERFSLILESASTNQTSMYLCASSSRVAPEAFFGQGTRLTVV.